This TCR beta chain was retrieved from a study of blood T cell repertoires in COVID-19. Study at large: T cells, B-cell-depleted T cells, or PBMCs provided the cDNA or gDNA that served as material.

Data came from immunoSEQ multiplex PCR; TCRdb stores just in-frame clones and leaves some out. Altogether some 87,000 clones are present, approximately 80% being singletons, with the ten largest covering approximately 24%. Trimming removed 7 bases from V and 2 bases from J, with 11 bases in between. The germline CDR1 and CDR2 sequences are MGHDK and SYGVNS. CDR3 length: 13 residues. The rearrangement uses TRBV25-1 and TRBJ2-5; D remains ambiguous. The source of this sequence is a human donor in a cohort sampled during active COVID-19. Sequences were obtained from peripheral blood. CDR3: CASTFRQQETQYF. CDR3 nucleotide sequence: TGTGCCAGCACCTTCAGACAACAAGAGACCCAGTACTTC. The complete variable domain, with remaining parts taken from reference TRBV25-1 and TRBJ2-5, reads EADIYQTPRYLVIGTGKKITLECSQTMGHDKMYWYQQDPGMELHLIHYSYGVNSTEKGDLSSESTVSRIRTEHFPLTLESARPSHTSQYLCASTFRQQETQYFGPGTRLLVL.